These 4 T cell receptor beta chains originate from one sample sequenced in a study of T cells in Graves' hyperthyroidism and ophthalmopathy. RNA transcripts yielded amplified TCR beta CDR3 regions. The HTBI primer set served for first-round RT-PCR of the TCR CDR3. TCRdb reprocessed the multiplex PCR reads with MiXCR, giving one entry per CDR3 protein. The profile shows 500,000 to 650,000 distinct CDR3 sequences, approximately 15% of them singletons. The sequencing sample was made of blood. The receptors were sampled from a woman in her forties or fifties with Graves' ophthalmopathy.

This clonotype was counted only a few times. The gene calls are TRBV24-1 and TRBJ2-3; TRBD2 aligns across 9 bases. There are 19 residues in the CDR3. Trimming took 4 bases from V and 2 from J; bases not matched to a gene: 15. Germline assignment: CDR1 KGHDR and CDR2 SFDVKD. Here the CDR3 DNA reads TGTGCCACCAGTGACCCCCGGGGCGAAGCGGGAGGAAACACAGATACGCAGTATTTT. Its protein product is CATSDPRGEAGGNTDTQYF.

V is TRBV19 and J is TRBJ1-6; unclear D gene. V lost 0 bases, J lost 9 bases, and 12 bases lay in between. Germline V CDR1 and CDR2: LNHDA, SQIVND (reference sequence). CDR3 size: 15 residues. The CDR3 DNA is TGTGCCAGTAGTATAGATCGATCAAGAGGTTCACCCCTCCACTTT. Protein sequence: CASSIDRSRGSPLHF.

The chain has TRBV11-3 and TRBJ2-3, with 9 bases aligning to TRBD1. The CDR3 runs 14 residues. Germline values: CDR1 SGHNT, CDR2 YENEEA. After removal of 5 bases from V and 11 bases from J, the junction contained 11 bases not matched to a gene. This CDR3 is CASSQDAGTGLQYF. Written as DNA, the CDR3 is TGTGCCAGCAGCCAAGACGCCGGGACAGGGTTGCAGTATTTT.

This clonotype was seen ten or more times. The chain is built from TRBV13 and TRBJ2-1, with TRBD1 identical over 11 bases. This CDR3 is built from 16 residues. J was trimmed by 9 bases and V by 4 bases; bases with no gene match: 11. Germline V gene sequence: CDR1 PRHDT, CDR2 FYEKMQ (reference sequence). The CDR3 DNA reads as TGTGCCAGCAGCTCTCGGACAGGGGGCCTATGGGGTGAGCAGTTCTTC. Protein product: CASSSRTGGLWGEQFF.